Detailed here is one TCR beta chain. Cells designated naive CD8 were CD45RO-negative and were positively selected for CCR7, with terminally differentiated effector memory CD45RA+ cells excluded. Assay: immunoSEQ multiplex PCR; the TCRdb copy retains only in-frame clones and omits some. The sample lists about 2.2 million clones, around 95% seen once, with around 1.7% in the top ten. The source of the sample is a study of shared clonotypes between healthy human individuals. The length of the CDR3 is 15 residues. Germline lookup yields CDR1 LNHDA and CDR2 SQIVND (reference sequence). Trimming stripped 0 bases from V and 8 bases from J, with 16 bases between.

The sequence derives from a man younger than 35 in good health. Some clones in this sample may be carry-over from other donors' samples. The specimen was naive CD8+ T cells from PBMCs. The chain carries TRBV19 and TRBJ1-2; D is uncertain. The CDR3 here is CASSIDSGGPRGYTF. DNA for the CDR3: TGTGCCAGTAGTATAGATTCGGGCGGCCCGAGGGGCTACACCTTC.